The entry below gives a single T cell receptor beta chain sequence along with its context. Looked up from germline, CDR1 is LNHDA and CDR2 is SQIVND (reference sequence). The V gene lost 3 bases and the J gene lost 5 bases, with 11 bases spanning the gap. This CDR3 has 13 residues. These data belong to a study of blood T cell repertoires in COVID-19. At the level of the study: The analysed material was cDNA or gDNA that came from T cells, B-cell-depleted T cells, or PBMCs.

Per the original methods: Using reference gene primer amplification, nucleated cell counts were estimated. The repertoire was sequenced with immunoSEQ multiplex PCR; TCRdb's copy has only in-frame clones and lacks some. V, J and clone size are taken as reported in that table, and D and trimming were inferred from the DNA itself. The table shows some 190,000 clones, with around nine tenths occurring only once. The clonotype comes from a man between 18 and 35 years old with active or convalescent COVID-19. Sequencing used peripheral blood. V gene TRBV19 combines with J gene TRBJ2-7; tentative D call: TRBD1 (5 bases). DNA for the CDR3: TGTGCCAGTAGTATCGGATACAGGAACGAGCAGTACTTC. It encodes CASSIGYRNEQYF.